Included here is one TCR beta chain sequence, with context. Its antigen is not identified. The V end lost 0 bases, the J end lost 7 bases, and 11 bases lay between the germline ends. The CDR3 runs to 14 residues. Germline CDR1 reads SGDLS; CDR2 reads YYNGEE. While unrecorded immune exposures were likely, the donors were nominally healthy when sampled. This record comes from a study of cytomegalovirus exposure and HLA in healthy donors. Study overall: Genetic ancestry analysis placed about 76% of the 300 to 500 donors that were genotyped in the Caucasian-associated cluster.

Study findings and constraints: Later on, analysis showed that most CMV-associated TCR beta chains appeared to be HLA-restricted.

The study ran its PCR with 60 Vbeta and 13 Jbeta primers. Measured with immunoSEQ multiplex PCR; TCRdb has only the in-frame clones, and not every one. The sample records some 200,000 clones, approximately 65% being singletons. The receptor comes from a man in his forties or fifties in good health and CMV-seronegative. The sample was PBMCs. The chain joins TRBV9 to TRBJ1-5; TRBD1 is a possible D gene (6 bases). The DNA for the CDR3 is TGTGCCAGCAGCGTAGGACAGGCGGGCCAGCCCCAGCATTTT. Translated: CASSVGQAGQPQHF.